The 26 T cell receptor beta chains listed next were all sequenced from one sample in a study of T cell clonotyping in hematopoietic cell transplantation. The protocol was immunoSEQ multiplex PCR, while the TCRdb copy is restricted to in-frame clones and leaves out a portion. The sample holds fewer than 30,000 clones, 90% to 96% seen once. The sample taken for sequencing was peripheral blood mononuclear cells. The receptors originated from a man aged 45 to 65 in good health. Some clones in this sample may be carry-over from other donors' samples.

The sample holds one count of this clone. The chain links TRBV5-8 to TRBJ1-2; D unresolved. This CDR3 is built from 14 residues. Deletions cut 4 bases from V and 1 base from J, with 11 bases between. From germline, CDR1 is SGHTS and CDR2 YDEGEE. This CDR3 is CASSLGRINYGYTF. Here the CDR3 DNA reads TGTGCCAGCAGCCTCGGACGGATTAACTATGGCTACACCTTC.

The J gene is TRBJ2-3, the V gene TRBV29-1; the D gene could be TRBD1 or TRBD2 (5 bases each). The germline V gene encodes CDR1 SQVTM and CDR2 ANQGSEA. The CDR3 runs 13 residues. V lost 1 base and J lost 5, with 10 bases in between. The CDR3 DNA reads TGCAGCGTTGAAGGAGGGGTCGGAGATACGCAGTATTTT. Translated, it gives CSVEGGVGDTQYF.

J is TRBJ1-2 and V is TRBV2, with TRBD1 matching 7 bases. The CDR3 is made up of 14 amino acids. CDR1 is SNHLY, CDR2 FYNNEI, per germline. V shed 8 bases and J 3 bases; nucleotides not matched to a gene: 9. CDR3: CASVSFQGDYGYTF. Here the CDR3 DNA reads TGTGCCAGCGTCAGCTTCCAGGGGGACTATGGCTACACCTTC.

This chain joins TRBV5-1 and TRBJ1-3; 7 bases fit TRBD1. Per germline, CDR1 SGHRS and CDR2 YFSETQ. V lost 4 bases to trimming and J lost 8 bases; unmatched junction nucleotides: 6. The CDR3 covers 13 residues. CDR3 residues: CASSLGTADTIYF. As DNA, the CDR3 is TGCGCCAGCAGCCTCGGGACAGCGGACACCATATATTTT.

V is TRBV19 and J is TRBJ1-2; D not resolved. This CDR3 has 13 residues. With 4 bases removed from V and 4 bases from J, the gap between germline ends came to 10 bases. The germline CDR1 and CDR2 sequences are LNHDA and SQIVND (reference sequence). DNA for the CDR3: TGTGCCAGTAGTACCGAACCCGTCTATGGCTACACCTTC. Translation gives CASSTEPVYGYTF. Together with reference TRBV19 and TRBJ1-2, the CDR3 gives the full variable domain: DGGITQSPKYLFRKEGQNVTLSCEQNLNHDAMYWYRQDPGQGLRLIYYSQIVNDFQKGDIAEGYSVSREKKESFPLTVTSAQKNPTAFYLCASSTEPVYGYTFGSGTRLTVV.

The V call is TRBV11-2, the J call TRBJ2-7; 7 bases fit TRBD2. The germline V gene encodes CDR1 SGHAT and CDR2 FQNNGV. The V segment lost 1 base and the J segment 2 bases; nucleotides outside the gene matches: 5. The CDR3 contains 15 residues. CDR3 protein: CASSLVWEGPYEQYF. CDR3 in DNA: TGTGCCAGCAGCTTAGTTTGGGAGGGCCCCTACGAGCAGTACTTC.

The chain links TRBV19 to TRBJ2-7; D gene unclear. The V end was cut by 10 bases, the J end by 3 bases, with 16 bases between. Germline CDR1 LNHDA, CDR2 SQIVND (reference sequence). The CDR3 runs 13 residues. The CDR3 sequence: CATQGPGFYEQYF. Written as DNA, the CDR3 is TGTGCCACTCAAGGCCCAGGCTTCTACGAGCAGTACTTC.

This clone was counted a single time. This chain joins TRBV5-4 and TRBJ2-2; 7 bases fit TRBD1. The V segment lost 4 bases and the J segment 2 bases; nucleotides outside the gene matches: 8. Per the germline V gene, CDR1 is SGHNT and CDR2 is YYREEE (reference sequence). The CDR3 runs to 16 residues. As DNA, the CDR3 is TGTGCCAGCAGCCTCCCCGGGACAGTAAACACCGGGGAGCTGTTTTTT. Amino acid sequence: CASSLPGTVNTGELFF.

The count of this clone is one. The V and J genes are TRBV7-2 and TRBJ1-4, with D perhaps matching TRBD1 (5 bases). The CDR3 runs to 18 residues. The germline V gene has CDR1 SGHTA and CDR2 FQGNSA. Trimming cost V 2 bases and J 0 bases, with 16 bases left between them. CDR3 DNA: TGTGCCAGCAGCTTATCGCTGGGGCCGAAGGCAACTAATGAAAAACTGTTTTTT. Protein sequence: CASSLSLGPKATNEKLFF.

This clone was recorded once. The gene calls are TRBV23-1 and TRBJ1-3; perhaps TRBD1 as D (5 bases). TRBV23-1 is assigned to the ORF class and has an uncertain function. There are 18 residues in the CDR3. The V end lost 7 bases, the J end lost 0 bases, and 22 bases lay between the germline ends. CDR3 sequence reads: CASTPRDRDGGSGNTIYF. CDR3 nucleotides: TGCGCCAGCACCCCCCGGGATAGGGACGGCGGCTCTGGAAACACCATATATTTT.

A remark on this clone: One end of the junction does not line up with germline, which may come from a read error. V gene TRBV29-1 combines with J gene TRBJ1-5; unclear D gene. Germline CDR1 and CDR2: SQVTM and ANQGSEA. This CDR3 comprises 14 residues. CDR3 in amino acids: CSVGASYSSQPQHF. CDR3 sequence (DNA): TGCAGCGTTGGGGCCAGTTATAGCAGTCAGCCCCAGCATTTT.

The rearrangement uses TRBV7-6 and TRBJ2-7, with D unresolved. The germline gives CDR1 SGHVS, CDR2 FNYEAQ. This CDR3 has 13 amino acids. V was trimmed by 0 bases and J by 4 bases, leaving 7 bases between them. The CDR3 loop is CASSLAQTYEQYF. The DNA for the CDR3 is TGTGCCAGCAGCTTAGCGCAGACGTACGAGCAGTACTTC. The complete variable domain, with remaining parts taken from reference TRBV7-6 and TRBJ2-7, reads GAGVSQSPRYKVTKRGQDVALRCDPISGHVSLYWYRQALGQGPEFLTYFNYEAQQDKSGLPNDRFSAERPEGSISTLTIQRTEQRDSAMYRCASSLAQTYEQYFGPGTRLTVT.

The V gene is TRBV2, the J gene TRBJ2-7; D gene ambiguous. CDR3 size: 12 residues. Between the trimmed V and J ends, which lost 2 bases and 2 bases, there was a span of 4 bases. Germline values: CDR1 SNHLY, CDR2 FYNNEI. CDR3 nucleotide sequence: TGTGCCAGCAGTGAATCGCCCTACGAGCAGTACTTC. It specifies CASSESPYEQYF.

The V and J genes are TRBV2 and TRBJ1-1; D gene uncertain. The V gene's germline CDR1 is SNHLY and CDR2 FYNNEI. The CDR3 length is 14 residues. V was cut by 3 bases and J by 4 bases, with 12 bases left in between. CDR3 amino acids: CASSDRLPGTEAFF. The CDR3 DNA reads as TGTGCCAGCAGTGACCGACTCCCGGGCACTGAAGCTTTCTTT.

The chain joins TRBV30 to TRBJ2-3; D remains ambiguous. This CDR3 spans 14 amino acids. Germline V gene lookup returns CDR1 GTSNPN and CDR2 SVGIG (reference sequence). Deletions cut 2 bases from V and 5 bases from J, with 14 bases between. The CDR3 is CAWSPSPYGDTQYF. The CDR3 DNA reads as TGTGCCTGGAGTCCGAGCCCCTATGGAGATACGCAGTATTTT.

This sequence joins TRBV2 and TRBJ1-4; D might be TRBD1 (5 bases). Looked up from germline, CDR1 is SNHLY and CDR2 is FYNNEI. This CDR3 is built from 14 residues. Trimming took off 7 bases at V and 7 bases at J, with 16 bases between the two ends. The CDR3 nucleotides read TGTGCCAGCATCCGAAGTCTAGGGGTTGAAAAACTGTTTTTT. This translates into CASIRSLGVEKLFF. The full variable domain, rest sourced from reference TRBV2 and TRBJ1-4, is EPEVTQTPSHQVTQMGQEVILRCVPISNHLYFYWYRQILGQKVEFLVSFYNNEISEKSEIFDDQFSVERPDGSNFTLKIRSTKLEDSAMYFCASIRSLGVEKLFFGSGTQLSVL.

The chain carries TRBV2 and TRBJ1-6, with 10 bases fitting TRBD1. Per germline, CDR1 SNHLY and CDR2 FYNNEI. This CDR3 contains 15 residues. V lost 4 bases to trimming and J lost 9 bases; unmatched junction nucleotides: 6. The DNA of the CDR3 is TGTGCCAGCAGTGTGGAAGGGACAGGGGCTTCACCCCTCCACTTT. Its protein is CASSVEGTGASPLHF.

The gene calls are TRBV11-2 and TRBJ2-5; D is perhaps TRBD2 (5 bases). This CDR3 is 14 amino acids long. Germline V gene data show CDR1 as SGHAT and CDR2 as FQNNGV. V lost 6 bases to trimming and J lost 5 bases, with 16 bases between them. The CDR3 nucleotides are TGTGCCAGCAGATCCTTTGGGGAGAGGGAGACCCAGTACTTC. Protein: CASRSFGERETQYF.

The rearrangement uses TRBV7-6 and TRBJ1-2; 11 bases are a match to TRBD1. Per germline, CDR1 SGHVS and CDR2 FNYEAQ. There are 15 residues in the CDR3. The ends lost 3 bases at V and 7 bases at J; junction bases unmatched: 7. DNA for the CDR3: TGTGCCAGCAGCTTGACCGGGACAGGGGGGCTTGGCTACACCTTC. Amino acids: CASSLTGTGGLGYTF.

The V call is TRBV6-4, the J call TRBJ1-6; 7 positions match TRBD1. Trimming at V came to 5 bases and at J to 7 bases, leaving 5 bases not matched to a gene. This CDR3 contains 14 residues. Germline V CDR1 and CDR2: MRHNA, SNTAGT. In DNA, the CDR3 is TGTGCCAGCAGTCAGACAGGGTCGAATTCACCCCTCCACTTT. It specifies CASSQTGSNSPLHF.

The chain carries TRBV19 and TRBJ1-4; D uncertain. The V end was cut by 9 bases, the J end by 7 bases, with 21 bases between. CDR3 length: 15 residues. Germline V gene lookup returns CDR1 LNHDA and CDR2 SQIVND (reference sequence). The CDR3 DNA reads as TGTGCCAGCCCAATTTGCCGGGTGGTAAGTGAAAAACTGTTTTTT. It is translated as CASPICRVVSEKLFF.

This clone was recorded once. J is TRBJ2-7 and V is TRBV7-2; 9 bases agree with TRBD2. V trimming: 1 base; J trimming: 2 bases; junction bases outside the gene matches: 3. Germline assignment: CDR1 SGHTA and CDR2 FQGNSA. The CDR3 runs 15 residues. Here the CDR3 reads CASSLGLAEAYEQYF. CDR3 in DNA: TGTGCCAGCAGCTTAGGACTAGCGGAGGCCTACGAGCAGTACTTC.

This chain uses TRBV7-6 with TRBJ1-5, with no clear D. Trimming removed 6 bases from V and 5 bases from J, with 11 bases in between. Germline V gene lookup returns CDR1 SGHVS and CDR2 FNYEAQ. The CDR3 is made up of 13 amino acids. CDR3 in amino acids: CASSLTRDQPQHF. In DNA, the CDR3 is TGTGCCAGCAGTCTAACCCGAGATCAGCCCCAGCATTTT.

This chain joins TRBV5-8 and TRBJ1-4, with 7 bases matching TRBD1. Per germline, CDR1 SGHTS and CDR2 YDEGEE. The CDR3 contains 15 residues. V shed 0 bases, J shed 4 bases, and the junction held 3 bases outside the gene matches. CDR3 sequence reads: CASSLGQGVNEKLFF. CDR3 in DNA: TGTGCCAGCAGCTTGGGACAGGGAGTTAATGAAAAACTGTTTTTT.

The chain uses TRBV27 and TRBJ2-7; the D gene is possibly TRBD2 (5 bases). The germline CDR1 and CDR2 sequences are MNHEY and SMNVEV (reference sequence). The V gene lost 4 bases and the J gene lost 0 bases, with 13 bases spanning the gap. The CDR3 loop spans 15 amino acids. DNA of the CDR3: TGTGCCAGCAGTTCGCGGACTTTCTACTCCTACGAGCAGTACTTC. Amino acids: CASSSRTFYSYEQYF.

J is TRBJ2-2 and V is TRBV7-2, with TRBD1 matching over 9 bases. Germline CDR1 reads SGHTA; CDR2 reads FQGNSA. The CDR3 has 16 amino acids. After removal of 5 bases from V and 3 bases from J, the junction contained 7 bases not matched to a gene. The CDR3 nucleotides are TGTGCCAGCAGCCCCGGACAGGGGAAGGACACCGGGGAGCTGTTTTTT. Its protein is CASSPGQGKDTGELFF.